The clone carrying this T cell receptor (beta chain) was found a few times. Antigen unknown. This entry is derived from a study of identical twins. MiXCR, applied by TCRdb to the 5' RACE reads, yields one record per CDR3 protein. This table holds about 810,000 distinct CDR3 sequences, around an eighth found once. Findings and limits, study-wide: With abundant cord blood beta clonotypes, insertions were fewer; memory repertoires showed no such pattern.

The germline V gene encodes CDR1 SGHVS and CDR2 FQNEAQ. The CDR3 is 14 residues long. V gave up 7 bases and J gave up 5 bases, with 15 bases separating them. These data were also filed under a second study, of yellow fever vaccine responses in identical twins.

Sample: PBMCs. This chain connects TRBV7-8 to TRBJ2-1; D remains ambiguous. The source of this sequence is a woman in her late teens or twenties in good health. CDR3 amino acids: CASNPRYLNNEQFF. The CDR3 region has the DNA TGTGCCAGCAATCCTAGGTACCTGAACAATGAGCAGTTCTTC.